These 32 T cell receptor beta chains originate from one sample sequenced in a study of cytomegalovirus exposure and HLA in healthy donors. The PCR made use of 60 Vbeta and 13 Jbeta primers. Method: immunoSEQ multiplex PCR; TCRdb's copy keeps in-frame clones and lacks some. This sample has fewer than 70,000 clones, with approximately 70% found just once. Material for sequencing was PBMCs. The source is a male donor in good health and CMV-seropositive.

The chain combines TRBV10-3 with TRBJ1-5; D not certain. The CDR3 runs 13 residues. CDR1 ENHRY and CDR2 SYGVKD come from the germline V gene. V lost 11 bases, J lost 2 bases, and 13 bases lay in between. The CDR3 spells CAAAWEGNQPQHF. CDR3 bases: TGTGCCGCTGCTTGGGAGGGCAATCAGCCCCAGCATTTT.

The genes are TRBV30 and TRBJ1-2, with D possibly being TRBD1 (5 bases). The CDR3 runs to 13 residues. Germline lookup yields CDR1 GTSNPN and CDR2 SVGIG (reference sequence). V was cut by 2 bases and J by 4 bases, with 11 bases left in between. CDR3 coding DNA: TGTGCCTGGAGTTTAGGGGTTGGCTATGGCTACACCTTC. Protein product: CAWSLGVGYGYTF.

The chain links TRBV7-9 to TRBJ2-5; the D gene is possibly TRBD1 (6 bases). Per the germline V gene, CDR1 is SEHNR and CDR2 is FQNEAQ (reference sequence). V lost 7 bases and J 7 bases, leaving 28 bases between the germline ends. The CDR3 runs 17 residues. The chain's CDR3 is CASTPILQGVRSGTQYF. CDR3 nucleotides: TGTGCCAGCACCCCCATCTTACAGGGAGTCCGCAGTGGGACCCAGTACTTC.

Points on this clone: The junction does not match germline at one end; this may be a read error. CDR3 nucleotide sequence: TGCAGTTCTAGCTTGGATACGCAGTATTTT. It specifies CSSSLDTQYF. The rearrangement joins TRBV20-1 to TRBJ2-3; the D gene is possibly TRBD2 (5 bases). CDR1 is DFQATT, CDR2 SNEGSKA, per germline (reference sequence). The CDR3 contains 10 residues.

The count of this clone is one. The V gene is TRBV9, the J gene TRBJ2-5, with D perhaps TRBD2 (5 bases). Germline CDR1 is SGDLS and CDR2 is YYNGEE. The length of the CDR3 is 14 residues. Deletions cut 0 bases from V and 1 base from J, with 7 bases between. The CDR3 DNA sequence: TGTGCCAGCAGCGTAGCCGGGGTCCAAGAGACCCAGTACTTC. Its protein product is CASSVAGVQETQYF.

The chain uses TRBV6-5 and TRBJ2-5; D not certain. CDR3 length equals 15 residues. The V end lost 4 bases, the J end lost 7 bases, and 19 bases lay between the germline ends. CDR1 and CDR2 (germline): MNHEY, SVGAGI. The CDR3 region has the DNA TGTGCCAGCAGTTTAACAGTGGGCTCGAAAGGGACCCAGTACTTC. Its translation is CASSLTVGSKGTQYF.

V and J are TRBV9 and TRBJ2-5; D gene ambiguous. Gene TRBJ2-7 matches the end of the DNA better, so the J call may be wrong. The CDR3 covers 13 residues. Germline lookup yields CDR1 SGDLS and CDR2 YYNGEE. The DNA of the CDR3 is TGTGCCAGCAGCGTAGGAGGATCCTACGAGCAGTACTTC. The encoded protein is CASSVGGSYEQYF.

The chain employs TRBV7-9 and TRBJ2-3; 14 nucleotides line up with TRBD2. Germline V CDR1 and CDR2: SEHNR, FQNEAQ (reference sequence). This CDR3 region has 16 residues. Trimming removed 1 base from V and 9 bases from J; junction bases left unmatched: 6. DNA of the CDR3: TGTGCCAGCAGCTTAGTGACTAGCGGGGGGGCCTGGACGCAGTATTTT. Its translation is CASSLVTSGGAWTQYF.

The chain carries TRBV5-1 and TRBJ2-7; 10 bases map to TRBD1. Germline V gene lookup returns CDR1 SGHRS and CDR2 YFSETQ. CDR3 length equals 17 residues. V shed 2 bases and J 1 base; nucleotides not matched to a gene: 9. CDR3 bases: TGCGCCAGCAGCTTACATACCGGGACAGGGGTTTCCTACGAGCAGTACTTC. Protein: CASSLHTGTGVSYEQYF.

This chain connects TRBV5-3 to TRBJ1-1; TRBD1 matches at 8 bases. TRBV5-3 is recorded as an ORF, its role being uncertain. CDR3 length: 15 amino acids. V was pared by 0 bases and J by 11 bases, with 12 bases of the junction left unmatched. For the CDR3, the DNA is TGTGCCAGAAGCTTGGTCGTGACAGGGGTAGCAGGGGCTTTCTTT. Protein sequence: CARSLVVTGVAGAFF.

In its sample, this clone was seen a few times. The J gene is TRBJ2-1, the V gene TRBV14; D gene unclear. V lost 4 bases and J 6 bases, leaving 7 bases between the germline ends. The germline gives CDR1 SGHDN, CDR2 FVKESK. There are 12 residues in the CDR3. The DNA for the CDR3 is TGTGCCAGCAGCCTTAATTCCAATGAGCAGTTCTTC. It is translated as CASSLNSNEQFF.

CDR3 residues: CASSEASGGLYEQYF. DNA of the CDR3: TGTGCCAGCAGTGAAGCGTCCGGCGGCTTGTACGAGCAGTACTTC. The J gene is TRBJ2-7, the V gene TRBV6-1; D remains unclear. Germline lookup yields CDR1 MNHNS and CDR2 SASEGT. The CDR3 loop spans 15 amino acids. Trimming removed 0 bases from V and 4 bases from J, with 13 bases in between.

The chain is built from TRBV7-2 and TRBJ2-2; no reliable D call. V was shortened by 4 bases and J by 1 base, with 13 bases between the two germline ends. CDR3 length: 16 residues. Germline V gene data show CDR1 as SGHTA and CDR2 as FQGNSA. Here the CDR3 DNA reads TGTGCCAGCAGCTCCCGGTTGGCGGTGAACACCGGGGAGCTGTTTTTT. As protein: CASSSRLAVNTGELFF.

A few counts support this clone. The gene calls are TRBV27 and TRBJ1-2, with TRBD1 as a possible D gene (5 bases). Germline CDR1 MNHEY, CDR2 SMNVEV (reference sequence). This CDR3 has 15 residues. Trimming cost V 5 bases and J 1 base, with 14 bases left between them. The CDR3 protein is CASSPWGGVNYGYTF. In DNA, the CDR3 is TGTGCCAGCAGTCCTTGGGGCGGGGTTAACTATGGCTACACCTTC.

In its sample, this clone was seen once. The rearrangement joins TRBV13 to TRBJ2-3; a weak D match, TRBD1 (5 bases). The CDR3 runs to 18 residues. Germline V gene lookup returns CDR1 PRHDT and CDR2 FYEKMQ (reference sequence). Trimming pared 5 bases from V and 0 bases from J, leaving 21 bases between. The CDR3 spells CASSPYPGRGGSTDTQYF. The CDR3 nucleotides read TGTGCCAGCAGCCCATACCCCGGAAGGGGTGGTAGCACAGATACGCAGTATTTT.

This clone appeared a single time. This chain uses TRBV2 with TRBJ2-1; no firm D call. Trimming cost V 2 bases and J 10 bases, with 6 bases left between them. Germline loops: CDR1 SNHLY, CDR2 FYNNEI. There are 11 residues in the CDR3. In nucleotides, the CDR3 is TGTGCCAGCAGTGAACAGTGGGAGCAGTTCTTC. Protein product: CASSEQWEQFF.

The CDR3 sequence: CASRTTSGGGETQYF. For the CDR3, the DNA is TGTGCCAGCAGAACGACTAGCGGGGGGGGAGAGACCCAGTACTTC. J is TRBJ2-5 and V is TRBV6-6; 14 nucleotides line up with TRBD2. Germline trimming cut 6 bases from V and 4 bases from J; bases unmatched to any gene: 4. The germline V gene encodes CDR1 MNHNY and CDR2 SVGAGI (reference sequence). CDR3 length: 15 residues.

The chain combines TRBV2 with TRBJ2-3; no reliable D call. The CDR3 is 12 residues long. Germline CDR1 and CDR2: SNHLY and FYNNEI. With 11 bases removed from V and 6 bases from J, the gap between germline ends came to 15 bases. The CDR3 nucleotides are TGTGCCGCCACAACACGTTCTGATACGCAGTATTTT. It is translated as CAATTRSDTQYF.

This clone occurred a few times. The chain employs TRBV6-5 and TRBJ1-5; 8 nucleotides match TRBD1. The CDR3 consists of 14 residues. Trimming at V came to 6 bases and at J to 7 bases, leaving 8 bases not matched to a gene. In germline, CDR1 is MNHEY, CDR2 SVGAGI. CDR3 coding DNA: TGTGCCAGCAGCACCCGTGACAGGGGCCAGCCCCAGCATTTT. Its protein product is CASSTRDRGQPQHF.

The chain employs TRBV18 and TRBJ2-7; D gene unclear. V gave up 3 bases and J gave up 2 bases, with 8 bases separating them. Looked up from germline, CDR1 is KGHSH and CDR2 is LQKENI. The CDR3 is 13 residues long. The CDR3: CASSPFETYEQYF. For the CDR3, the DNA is TGTGCCAGCTCACCGTTCGAGACCTACGAGCAGTACTTC.

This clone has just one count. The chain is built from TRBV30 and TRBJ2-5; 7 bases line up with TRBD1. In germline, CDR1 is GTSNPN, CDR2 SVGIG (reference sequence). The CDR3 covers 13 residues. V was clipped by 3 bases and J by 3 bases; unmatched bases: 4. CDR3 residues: CAWSTGTEETQYF. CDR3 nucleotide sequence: TGTGCCTGGAGCACCGGGACAGAAGAGACCCAGTACTTC.

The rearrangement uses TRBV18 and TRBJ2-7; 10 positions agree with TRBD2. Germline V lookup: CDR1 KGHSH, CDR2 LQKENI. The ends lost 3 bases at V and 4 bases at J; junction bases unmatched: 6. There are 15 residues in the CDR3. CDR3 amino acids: CASSPGTSVTYEQYF. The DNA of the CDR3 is TGTGCCAGCTCACCGGGGACTAGCGTAACATACGAGCAGTACTTC.

CDR3 sequence: CASSPEGSGNQPQHF. CDR3 DNA: TGTGCCAGCTCACCGGAGGGTTCGGGCAATCAGCCCCAGCATTTT. This sequence joins TRBV18 and TRBJ1-5; no definite D call. The CDR3 length is 15 residues. V lost 3 bases, J lost 2 bases, and 11 bases lay in between. Per germline, CDR1 KGHSH and CDR2 LQKENI.

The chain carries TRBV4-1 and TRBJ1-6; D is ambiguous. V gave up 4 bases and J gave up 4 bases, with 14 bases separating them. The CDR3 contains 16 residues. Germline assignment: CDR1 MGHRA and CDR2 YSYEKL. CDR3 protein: CASSPSKRRYNSPLHF. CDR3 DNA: TGCGCCAGCAGCCCCTCTAAGCGGAGGTATAATTCACCCCTCCACTTT.

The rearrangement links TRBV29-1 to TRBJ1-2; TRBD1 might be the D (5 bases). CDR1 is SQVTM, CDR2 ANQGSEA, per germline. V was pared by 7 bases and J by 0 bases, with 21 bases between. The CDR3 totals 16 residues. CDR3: CSAGGPRALTNYGYTF. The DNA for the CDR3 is TGCAGCGCGGGGGGACCCAGGGCTTTAACTAACTATGGCTACACCTTC.

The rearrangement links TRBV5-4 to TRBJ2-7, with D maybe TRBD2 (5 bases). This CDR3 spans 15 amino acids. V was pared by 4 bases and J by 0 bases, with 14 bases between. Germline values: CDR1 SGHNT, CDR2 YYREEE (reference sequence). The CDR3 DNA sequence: TGTGCCAGCAGCCCGGAGGTGGTTAGCTCCTACGAGCAGTACTTC. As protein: CASSPEVVSSYEQYF.

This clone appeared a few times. This CDR3 is CASSLRSGGPYEQYF. CDR3 nucleotides: TGCGCCAGCAGCTTGCGTAGCGGGGGGCCTTACGAGCAGTACTTC. V is TRBV5-1 and J is TRBJ2-7; 10 bases match TRBD2. Germline loops: CDR1 SGHRS, CDR2 YFSETQ. The CDR3 has 15 residues. Trimming cost V 1 base and J 4 bases; bases outside gene matches: 5.

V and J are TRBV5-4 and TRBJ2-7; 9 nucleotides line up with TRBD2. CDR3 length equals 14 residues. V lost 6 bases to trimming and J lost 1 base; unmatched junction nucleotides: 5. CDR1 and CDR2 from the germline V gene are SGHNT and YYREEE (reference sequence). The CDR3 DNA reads TGTGCCAGCACCCAGCGGGGGGAGTCCTACGAGCAGTACTTC. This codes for CASTQRGESYEQYF.

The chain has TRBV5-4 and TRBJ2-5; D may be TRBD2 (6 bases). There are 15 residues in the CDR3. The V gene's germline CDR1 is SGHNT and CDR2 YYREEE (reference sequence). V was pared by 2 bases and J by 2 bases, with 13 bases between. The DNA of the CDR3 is TGTGCCAGCAGCTTTAATGGACTAAATCAAGAGACCCAGTACTTC. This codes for CASSFNGLNQETQYF.

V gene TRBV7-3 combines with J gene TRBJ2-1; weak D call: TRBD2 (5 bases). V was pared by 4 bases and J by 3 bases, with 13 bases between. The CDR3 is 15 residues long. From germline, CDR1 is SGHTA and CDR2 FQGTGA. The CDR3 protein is CASSSTAGDYNEQFF. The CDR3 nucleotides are TGTGCCAGCAGCTCAACCGCGGGCGACTACAATGAGCAGTTCTTC.

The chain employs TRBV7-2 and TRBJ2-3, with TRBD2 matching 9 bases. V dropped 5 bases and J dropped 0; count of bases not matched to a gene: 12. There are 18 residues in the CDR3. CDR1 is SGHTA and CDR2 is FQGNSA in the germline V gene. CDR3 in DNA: TGTGCCAGCAGCCTTACAATAGCGGGGGCAATTAGCACAGATACGCAGTATTTT. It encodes CASSLTIAGAISTDTQYF.

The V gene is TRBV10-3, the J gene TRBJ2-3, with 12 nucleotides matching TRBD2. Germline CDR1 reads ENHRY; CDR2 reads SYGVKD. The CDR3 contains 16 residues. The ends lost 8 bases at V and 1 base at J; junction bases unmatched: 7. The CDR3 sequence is CAIGGTSGPRTDTQYF. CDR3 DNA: TGTGCCATCGGAGGGACTAGCGGGCCACGCACAGATACGCAGTATTTT.